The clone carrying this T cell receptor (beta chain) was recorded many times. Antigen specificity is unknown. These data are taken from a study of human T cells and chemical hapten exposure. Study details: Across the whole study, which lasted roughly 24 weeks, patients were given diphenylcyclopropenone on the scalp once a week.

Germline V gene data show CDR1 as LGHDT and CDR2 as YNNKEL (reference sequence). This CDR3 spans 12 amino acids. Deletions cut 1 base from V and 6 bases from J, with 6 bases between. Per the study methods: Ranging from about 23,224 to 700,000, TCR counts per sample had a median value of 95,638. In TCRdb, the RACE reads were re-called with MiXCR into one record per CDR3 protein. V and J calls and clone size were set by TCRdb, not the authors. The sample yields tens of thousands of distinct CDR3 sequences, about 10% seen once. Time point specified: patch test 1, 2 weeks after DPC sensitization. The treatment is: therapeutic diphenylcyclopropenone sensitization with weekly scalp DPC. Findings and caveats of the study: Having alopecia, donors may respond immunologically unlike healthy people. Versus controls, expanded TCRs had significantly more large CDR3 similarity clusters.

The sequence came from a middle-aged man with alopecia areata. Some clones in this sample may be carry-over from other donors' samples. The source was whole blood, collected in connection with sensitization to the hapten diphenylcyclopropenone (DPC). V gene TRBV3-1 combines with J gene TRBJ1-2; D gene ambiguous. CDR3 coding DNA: TGTGCCAGCAGCCAAGTATGGGATGGCTACACCTTC. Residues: CASSQVWDGYTF.